The 2 T cell receptor beta chains presented below share a single source sample, sequenced in a study of vaccination effects on CD4 cells after COVID-19. Antigens of these TCRs are unknown. Sequencing in the ViraFEST assay came after antigen-specific CD4+ T cells had been expanded with viral peptide pools, which were used to stimulate PBMC. Culturing for around 10 days preceded CD4+ T cell isolation. Two-dose BNT162b2 or mRNA-1273 vaccination was given to participants. TCRdb's copy holds only in-frame clones and misses some; the assay was immunoSEQ multiplex PCR. The sample lists fewer than 80,000 clones, just under 75% occurring once. Sequencing used CD4+ T cells from PBMCs cultured with HCoV-229E spike peptides, obtained after COVID-19 vaccination. The receptors derive from a human donor who received a COVID-19 vaccine.

With respect to this clone: At one boundary the junction diverges from the germline segment, which might be a read error. The chain recombines TRBV3-1 (or the pseudogene TRBV3-2) with TRBJ2-2; 8 positions match TRBD1. The CDR3 has 13 amino acids. Looked up from germline, CDR1 is LGHDT and CDR2 is YNNKEL (reference sequence). The CDR3 DNA sequence: TGTGCCTGCAGGGGACAGGTGGGCGGGGAGCTGTTTTTT. Translating it yields CACRGQVGGELFF.

J is TRBJ1-2 and V is TRBV7-9; 7 bases are shared with TRBD1. The germline V gene encodes CDR1 SEHNR and CDR2 FQNEAQ (reference sequence). This CDR3 spans 14 amino acids. V trimming: 5 bases; J trimming: 1 base; junction bases outside the gene matches: 4. The CDR3 DNA is TGTGCCAGCAGCAAATCAGGGGGTAACTATGGCTACACCTTC. It translates to CASSKSGGNYGYTF.